The T cell receptor (beta chain) under discussion was sequenced for a study of OX40 agonist ivuxolimab in advanced cancers. About the research overall: The patients' treatment was ivuxolimab, an agonistic anti-OX40 (CD134) antibody. Participants could have had prior anti-PD-1, anti-PD-L1 or anti-CTLA-4 therapy, and roughly 39% had some. General study results and limits: Averaging showed that CD8+ T cells had more expanded clones than CD4+ did.

In the case of this clone: Its cognate antigen is unknown.

Per the germline V gene, CDR1 is SGHTA and CDR2 is FQGTGA. J was trimmed by 6 bases and V by 1 base; bases with no gene match: 9. CDR3 length equals 16 residues. The table came from immunoSEQ multiplex PCR; TCRdb's copy has only in-frame clones and leaves some out. The table shows about 21,000 clones, with approximately 86% occurring only once. This specimen was CD4+ or CD8+ T cells sorted from blood, taken in a trial of the OX40 agonist ivuxolimab. The chain combines TRBV7-3 with TRBJ2-1, with TRBD2 identical over 7 bases. The receptor was derived from an adult with an advanced solid tumor such as melanoma, head and neck, liver or kidney cancer. The CDR3 protein is CASSLRIAGASNEQFF. CDR3 nucleotides: TGTGCCAGCAGCTTAAGAATCGCGGGAGCGAGCAATGAGCAGTTCTTC.